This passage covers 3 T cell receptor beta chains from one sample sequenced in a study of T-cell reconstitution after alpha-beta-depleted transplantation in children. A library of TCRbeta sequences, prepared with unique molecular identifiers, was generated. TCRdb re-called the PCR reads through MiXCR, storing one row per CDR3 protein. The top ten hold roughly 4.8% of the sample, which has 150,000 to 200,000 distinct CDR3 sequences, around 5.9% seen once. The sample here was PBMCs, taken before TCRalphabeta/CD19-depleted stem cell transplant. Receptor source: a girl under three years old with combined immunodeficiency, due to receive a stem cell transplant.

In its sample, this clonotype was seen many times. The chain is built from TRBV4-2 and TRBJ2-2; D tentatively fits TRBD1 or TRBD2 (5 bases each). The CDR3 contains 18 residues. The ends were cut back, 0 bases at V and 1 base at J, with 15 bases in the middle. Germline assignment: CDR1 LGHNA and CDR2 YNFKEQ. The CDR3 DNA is TGTGCCAGCAGCCAAGAGGTGGGGCGGGTCCGGAACACCGGGGAGCTGTTTTTT. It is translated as CASSQEVGRVRNTGELFF.

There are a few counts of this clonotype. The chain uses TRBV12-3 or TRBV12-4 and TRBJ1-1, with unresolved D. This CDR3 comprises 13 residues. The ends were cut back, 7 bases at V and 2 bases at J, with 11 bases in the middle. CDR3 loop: CASTQESNTEAFF. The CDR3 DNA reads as TGTGCCAGCACCCAAGAAAGCAACACTGAAGCTTTCTTT.

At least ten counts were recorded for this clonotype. This chain's CDR3 is CSAISMGLTYNEQFF. CDR3 nucleotides: TGCAGTGCTATTTCAATGGGACTAACTTACAATGAGCAGTTCTTC. The chain uses TRBV20-1 and TRBJ2-1; 7 bases agree with TRBD2. CDR3 length: 15 residues. Germline lookup yields CDR1 DFQATT and CDR2 SNEGSKA (reference sequence). J was trimmed by 4 bases and V by 4 bases; bases with no gene match: 10.